This TCR beta chain appears in the sequencing data of a study of OX40 agonist ivuxolimab in advanced cancers. The overall study: Averaging roughly 60 years in age, with a range of roughly 20 to 90, the cohort was around 83% male.

The protocol was immunoSEQ multiplex PCR, while the TCRdb copy is restricted to in-frame clones and leaves out a portion. This table holds approximately 77,000 clones, roughly 91% found once. Germline lookup yields CDR1 MNHEY and CDR2 SVGAGI. Trimming shortened V by 6 bases and J by 3 bases, and 12 bases separated the two germline ends. CDR3 length: 13 residues. This clonotype was obtained from an adult with an advanced solid tumor such as melanoma, head and neck, liver or kidney cancer. The chain combines TRBV6-5 with TRBJ2-7, with D perhaps matching TRBD1 (6 bases). The source material was CD4+ or CD8+ T cells sorted from blood, sampled in a trial of the OX40 agonist ivuxolimab. The CDR3 loop reads CASRTGTIYEQYF. The CDR3 DNA follows: TGTGCCAGCAGAACAGGGACAATCTACGAGCAGTACTTC.